The 9 T cell receptor beta chains reported below all come from one sample, sequenced in a study of cytomegalovirus exposure and HLA in healthy donors. Amplification used 60 Vbeta primers and 13 Jbeta primers. Only in-frame clones appear in the TCRdb table, and some are missing; sequencing was by immunoSEQ multiplex PCR. Of 95,000 to 150,000 clones detected, 75% to 90% appear once; the ten largest clones hold 0.2% to 0.3%. Sequencing was done on a sample of PBMCs. The receptors derive from a man between 45 and 60 years old in good health and CMV-seronegative.

The rearrangement uses TRBV10-1 and TRBJ2-1; the D is unclear. The V end lost 0 bases, the J end lost 0 bases, and 9 bases lay between the germline ends. This CDR3 has 16 amino acids. Germline lookup yields CDR1 WNHNN and CDR2 SYGVQD (reference sequence). The CDR3 spells CASSESTAGSYNEQFF. The CDR3 nucleotides read TGCGCCAGCAGTGAGTCAACAGCAGGCTCCTACAATGAGCAGTTCTTC.

The gene calls are TRBV15 and TRBJ2-5; 11 bases match TRBD2. With V trimmed by 4 bases and J by 2 bases, 9 bases remained unmatched. Germline V gene data show CDR1 as LNHNV and CDR2 as YYDKDF (reference sequence). The CDR3 is 17 amino acids. The CDR3 sequence is CATSTPPSGGSQETQYF. The DNA of the CDR3 is TGTGCCACCAGCACCCCTCCTAGCGGGGGGTCTCAAGAGACCCAGTACTTC.

V and J are TRBV30 and TRBJ2-5, with D possibly matching TRBD2 (6 bases). The DNA end is a closer match to TRBJ2-7, so the J assignment may be wrong. Germline V gene lookup returns CDR1 GTSNPN and CDR2 SVGIG (reference sequence). The CDR3 has 13 residues. CDR3 coding DNA: TGTGCCTGGAGTCAGGGAGGCCCCCACGAGCAGTACTTC. It codes for CAWSQGGPHEQYF.

This clone was detected only once. The chain is built from TRBV7-2 and TRBJ2-5; no reliable D call. CDR1 and CDR2 (germline): SGHTA, FQGNSA. The CDR3 covers 13 residues. V was cut by 3 bases and J by 1 base, with 6 bases left in between. DNA of the CDR3: TGTGCCAGCAGCTTCCCGTCCCAAGAGACCCAGTACTTC. Translation: CASSFPSQETQYF.

The gene calls are TRBV23-1 and TRBJ2-7; 7 bases fit TRBD1. TRBV23-1 is marked as an open reading frame, function uncertain. This CDR3 comprises 16 residues. The V and J ends lost 2 bases and 5 bases, in that order; junction bases with no gene match: 12. CDR3 DNA: TGCGCCAGCAGTCAACCAACGACAGGGTTGAGTAACGAGCAGTACTTC. Encoded protein: CASSQPTTGLSNEQYF.

The table lists this clone with a few counts. The chain joins TRBV2 to TRBJ2-3; D not resolved. The CDR3 extends over 13 amino acids. The V gene lost 5 bases and the J gene lost 4 bases, with 10 bases spanning the gap. In germline, CDR1 is SNHLY, CDR2 FYNNEI. The CDR3 nucleotides read TGTGCCAGCAGTCCCACCTTAGCAGATACGCAGTATTTT. Translating it yields CASSPTLADTQYF.

The chain has TRBV6-1 and TRBJ2-1; 12 bases match TRBD2. The CDR3 is 15 residues long. Germline V lookup: CDR1 MNHNS, CDR2 SASEGT. With V trimmed by 6 bases and J by 7 bases, 7 bases remained unmatched. The CDR3 here is CASRDSGLAGNEQFF. CDR3 nucleotides: TGTGCCAGCAGAGATTCGGGACTAGCGGGTAATGAGCAGTTCTTC.

The chain combines TRBV7-2 with TRBJ2-7; D gene unclear. The CDR3 has 11 residues. Germline V gene data show CDR1 as SGHTA and CDR2 as FQGNSA. The V gene lost 5 bases and the J gene lost 3 bases, with 5 bases spanning the gap. DNA of the CDR3: TGTGCCAGCAGCGAGAACTACGAGCAGTACTTC. Protein sequence: CASSENYEQYF.

This sequence joins TRBV5-1 and TRBJ1-3, with 8 bases that match TRBD1. V lost 4 bases to trimming and J lost 2 bases; unmatched junction nucleotides: 5. The CDR3 consists of 15 residues. Germline loops: CDR1 SGHRS, CDR2 YFSETQ. CDR3: CASSLDRGAGNTIYF. The CDR3 nucleotides are TGCGCCAGCAGCCTTGACAGGGGAGCTGGAAACACCATATATTTT.